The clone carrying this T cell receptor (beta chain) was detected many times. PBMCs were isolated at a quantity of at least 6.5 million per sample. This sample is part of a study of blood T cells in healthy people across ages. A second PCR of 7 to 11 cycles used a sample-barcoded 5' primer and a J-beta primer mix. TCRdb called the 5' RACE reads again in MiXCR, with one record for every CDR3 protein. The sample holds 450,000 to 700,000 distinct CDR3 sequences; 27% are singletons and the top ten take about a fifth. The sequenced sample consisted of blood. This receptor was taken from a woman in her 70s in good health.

Here the CDR3 DNA reads TGCGCCAGCAGAGCGACTAGCGGGGGGGCCTACAATGAGCAGTTCTTC. Its translation is CASRATSGGAYNEQFF. V is TRBV5-1 and J is TRBJ2-1, with 14 bases identical to TRBD2. Germline trimming cut 5 bases from V and 2 bases from J; bases unmatched to any gene: 3. Germline V lookup: CDR1 SGHRS, CDR2 YFSETQ. CDR3 size: 16 residues.